This T cell receptor beta chain emerged from a study of blood T cells in healthy people across ages. V gave up 1 base and J gave up 0 bases, with 7 bases separating them. CDR3 length: 15 amino acids. Germline V CDR1 and CDR2: SEHNR, FQNEAQ (reference sequence). Primed by a sample-barcoded 5' primer and a J-beta primer mix, a second PCR proceeded for about 7 to 12 cycles. Via MiXCR, TCRdb re-called the 5' RACE reads, giving one row per CDR3 protein. The sample yields roughly 560,000 distinct CDR3 sequences, approximately 25% seen once. Per-sample PBMC isolation yielded at least 6.5 million cells. The sample was also linked to a second study, of T cells of mothers and their children. That publication notes: Overlap ran slightly, non-significantly higher for related than unrelated mother-child pairs.

The clonotype comes from a boy between 5 and 17 years old in good health. The sample taken for sequencing was blood. The rearrangement uses TRBV7-9 and TRBJ2-1; D is undetermined. The CDR3 coding sequence is TGTGCCAGCAGCTTAGAGCGAGTCTCCTACAATGAGCAGTTCTTC. Translated, it gives CASSLERVSYNEQFF.